The 10 T cell receptor beta chains listed next were all sequenced from one sample in a study of T cells in localized non-small cell lung cancer. Libraries were prepared by immunoSEQ multiplex PCR; TCRdb keeps only in-frame clonotypes and omits some of them. The sample has more than 12,000 clones, approximately 85% seen once. Sequences were derived from peripheral blood, sampled before any cancer treatment. Receptors were obtained from an older female donor with stage I squamous cell lung carcinoma.

The CDR3 nucleotides read TGCGCCAGCAGCTTGCCGTTTAACACTGAAGCTTTCTTT. Encoded protein: CASSLPFNTEAFF. The V gene is TRBV5-1, the J gene TRBJ1-1, with no clear D. The CDR3 runs 13 residues. CDR1 is SGHRS, CDR2 YFSETQ, per germline. Trimming took off 1 base at V and 2 bases at J, with 6 bases between the two ends.

The chain carries TRBV6-5 and TRBJ1-2; D gene uncertain. Between the trimmed V and J ends, which lost 8 bases and 4 bases, there was a span of 17 bases. This CDR3 comprises 14 residues. Germline CDR1 and CDR2: MNHEY and SVGAGI. In DNA, the CDR3 is TGTGCCAGCTCCGGACGGATTGAGAGCTATGGCTACACCTTC. This encodes CASSGRIESYGYTF.

This clone occurred a few times. This chain joins TRBV9 and TRBJ1-2, with a weak D call TRBD1 (6 bases). Trimming shortened V by 6 bases and J by 8 bases, and 17 bases separated the two germline ends. The CDR3 is 13 amino acids. The germline V gene encodes CDR1 SGDLS and CDR2 YYNGEE. CDR3 nucleotide sequence: TGTGCCAGCACCCACTCAGGGGCGGGAGGCTACACCTTC. Translating it yields CASTHSGAGGYTF.

The V call is TRBV28, the J call TRBJ2-3, with D uncertain. Trimming took 3 bases from V and 0 from J, leaving 25 bases between them. The germline gives CDR1 MDHEN, CDR2 SYDVKM. This CDR3 is built from 20 residues. DNA of the CDR3: TGTGCCAGCAGTTTTTCCAGTCAGGATGGTGGATCGAAGAGCACAGATACGCAGTATTTT. Its translation: CASSFSSQDGGSKSTDTQYF. The full variable domain, rest sourced from reference TRBV28 and TRBJ2-3, is DVKVTQSSRYLVKRTGEKVFLECVQDMDHENMFWYRQDPGLGLRLIYFSYDVKMKEKGDIPEGYSVSREKKERFSLILESASTNQTSMYLCASSFSSQDGGSKSTDTQYFGPGTRLTVL.

This chain connects TRBV7-2 to TRBJ1-2; D is uncertain. Germline CDR1 is SGHTA and CDR2 is FQGNSA. There are 13 residues in the CDR3. With 1 base removed from V and 4 bases from J, the gap between germline ends came to 7 bases. CDR3 loop: CASSLGPSYGYTF. The CDR3 DNA is TGTGCCAGCAGCTTAGGCCCCAGCTATGGCTACACCTTC. The complete variable domain, with remaining parts taken from reference TRBV7-2 and TRBJ1-2, reads GAGVSQSPSNKVTEKGKDVELRCDPISGHTALYWYRQSLGQGLEFLIYFQGNSAPDKSGLPSDRFSAERTGGSVSTLTIQRTQQEDSAVYLCASSLGPSYGYTFGSGTRLTVV.

The V gene is TRBV27, the J gene TRBJ1-2; D remains ambiguous. Trimming left V 2 bases short and J 7 bases short, with 11 bases between. This CDR3 region has 13 residues. Germline CDR1 reads MNHEY; CDR2 reads SMNVEV (reference sequence). For the CDR3, the DNA is TGTGCCAGCAGTTTAACCGGTTTGGGTGGCTACACCTTC. Translated: CASSLTGLGGYTF.

The genes are TRBV6-1 and TRBJ2-7, with 10 bases that match TRBD1. Germline trimming cut 4 bases from V and 3 bases from J; bases unmatched to any gene: 15. The length of the CDR3 is 18 residues. From germline, CDR1 is MNHNS and CDR2 SASEGT. The CDR3 sequence is CASSGVPGQGMGLYEQYF. CDR3 DNA sequence: TGTGCCAGCAGTGGCGTCCCGGGACAGGGGATGGGACTCTACGAGCAGTACTTC.

V is TRBV7-9 and J is TRBJ1-1; no clear D. This CDR3 contains 15 residues. From germline, CDR1 is SEHNR and CDR2 FQNEAQ (reference sequence). V lost 0 bases, J lost 1 base, and 9 bases lay in between. This chain's CDR3 is CASSLASGPNTEAFF. Written as DNA, the CDR3 is TGTGCCAGCAGCTTAGCGTCGGGCCCGAACACTGAAGCTTTCTTT.

CDR3 protein: CASSLDRAEDQPQHF. The CDR3 DNA reads as TGCGCCAGCAGCTTGGACAGGGCGGAGGATCAGCCCCAGCATTTT. The chain uses TRBV5-1 and TRBJ1-5; D possibly corresponds to TRBD1 (6 bases). This CDR3 comprises 15 residues. Germline assignment: CDR1 SGHRS and CDR2 YFSETQ. The ends were cut back, 0 bases at V and 5 bases at J, with 12 bases in the middle.

The rearrangement joins TRBV11-2 to TRBJ2-2; D is perhaps TRBD2 (6 bases). The germline V gene encodes CDR1 SGHAT and CDR2 FQNNGV. CDR3 length: 15 amino acids. V was pared by 3 bases and J by 4 bases, with 12 bases between. CDR3 nucleotide sequence: TGTGCCAGCAGCTTGGGGACTGGATTCACCGGGGAGCTGTTTTTT. Translating it yields CASSLGTGFTGELFF.